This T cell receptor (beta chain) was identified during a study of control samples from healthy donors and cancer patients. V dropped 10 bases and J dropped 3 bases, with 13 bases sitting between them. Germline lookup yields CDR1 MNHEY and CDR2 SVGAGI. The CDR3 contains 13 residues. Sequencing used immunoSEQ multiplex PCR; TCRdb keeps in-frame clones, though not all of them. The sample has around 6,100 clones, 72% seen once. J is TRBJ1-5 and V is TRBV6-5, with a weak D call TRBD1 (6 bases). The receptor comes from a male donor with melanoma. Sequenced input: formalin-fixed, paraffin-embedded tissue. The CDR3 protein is CAISQGHNQPQHF. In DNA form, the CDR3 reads TGTGCCATTTCACAGGGCCACAATCAGCCCCAGCATTTT.